This T cell receptor (beta chain) comes out of a study of T cell responses to AZD1222 COVID-19 vaccine (dated by TCRdb to 2020 to 2023). About the study as a whole: AZD1222 recipients with second doses at about 4 weeks or about 12 weeks were pooled, because spike-specific TCR depth and breadth did not differ between schedules. TCR sequencing was performed for about 250 trial participants, of whom some 200 were given two doses of AZD1222 and approximately 26 were given two doses of MenACWY control vaccine. Trial participants were enrolled by age into subgroups of 18-55, 56-69 and 70-plus years, and roughly 150, 30 and 60 TCR-sequenced participants, respectively, were included in these subgroups.

Trimmed from V: 6 bases; trimmed from J: 8 bases; junction bases lacking a gene match: 6. Taken from cysteine to phenylalanine, the CDR3 has 14 residues. Only the CDR3 DNA stays, 42 bases, in frame from base 1. The germline V gene provides CDR1 MRHNA and CDR2 SNTAGT. This specimen's time point label, interpreted: baseline before first vaccination. Samples from vaccinated people were obtained from the UK trials COV001 and COV002, which included a single-blind randomized controlled phase 2/3 trial of AZD1222 (ChAdOx1 nCoV-19) in healthy adults. For TCRbeta chain sequencing, PBMC samples were collected from trial participants at day 0 and at day 28 after the second dose. This clone occurred once. Its antigen specificity is not known. Base qualities were left out, and no much larger clone turns up one base away. General study outcomes and caveats: Participants were mostly white British, with more females than males. The authors suggested clonal diversity may have been underestimated. A significant rise in spike-specific TCR breadth and depth was observed after two AZD1222 doses relative to day 0 and relative to MenACWY recipients. No day 14 peak-response samples were available, so repertoires were characterized only after the peak T cell response. Conclusions about previously exposed vaccinees are limited, since just five or six AZD1222 recipients were seropositive for SARS-CoV-2 at baseline. Nearly half of unique spike-specific TCRs reportedly recognized epitopes outside regions mutated in the B.1.351 and B.1.1.7 variants. The whole spike protein was spanned by vaccine-associated CD4 TCRs, and dominant responses were seen in regions 160-218 and 743-854. In the small 56-69-year group, the increase in depth fell short of significance, most likely because of low power.

The CDR3 regions of human TCRbeta chains were subjected to immunosequencing. The source study handled its data this way. Repertoire TCRs were checked for matches against a reference library of SARS-CoV-2-specific TCRs that had been generated using the MIRA antigen-specificity platform. Breadth was defined as the fraction of unique TCRs that were SARS-CoV-2-associated, and depth was defined as the fraction of total T cells that were SARS-CoV-2-associated. Using the MIRA data, each spike-specific TCR was mapped to the spike region that the TCR reacts to and placed in a CD4 or CD8 class. Log10-transformed breadth and depth values were compared by one-way ANOVA with Sidak's multiple comparisons tests. In TCRdb, the immuneACCESS table is reduced to in-frame sequences with V and J assigned. These tables do not hold every clone; where another copy was compared, an unresolved V gene accounts for under half, and the others remain unexplained. That table gives V, J and clone size, and the DNA gave D and trimming. The sample yields 100,000 to 150,000 clones; just over 85% were counted once. The ten largest clonotypes hold around 10% of the sample.

This receptor was taken from an adult in good health. The rearrangement joined TRBV6-4 to TRBJ1-6, and TRBD1 matches 8 of the central bases. Sequenced material: peripheral blood, taken on day 0 of AZD1222 vaccination. The DNA reads TGTGCCAGCAGAGGGGACAGGAAGGATTCACCCCTCCACTTT. It translates as CASRGDRKDSPLHF.